A single sample is the source of the 21 T cell receptor beta chains below, sequenced in a study of CXCR3-negative and CXCR3-positive naive CD8 T cells (dated by TCRdb to about 2019). Results and caveats for the whole study, not just this receptor: Compared with CXCR3-negative naive cells, CXCR3-positive naive cells had TRB CDR3s with higher hydrophobicity (lower Kidera factor 4), lower energy, and higher strength and volume indices.

Sequenced on a NextSeq 550. The Human TCR Profiling Kit (MiLaboratory) was used to prepare UMI-labeled 5' RACE TRB cDNA libraries. TCRdb reprocessed the reads, so every CDR3 protein sequence counts as one entry and DNA is not shown. The sample table includes around 88,000 distinct CDR3 sequences. Roughly 0.89% of the sample is taken by the ten largest. Antigen specificity for these receptors is unknown. Sequenced: naive CXCR3+ CD8+ T cells from blood. This specimen's cell subset or site label, interpreted: CD45RO-CCR7+CD27+CD95- naive CD8+ T cells expressing CXCR3 (TNR3+). Every receptor here comes from a human donor in good health. Some clones in this sample may be carry-over from other donors' samples.

The chain combines TRBV28 with TRBJ1-2; TCRdb's D call of TRBD1 is untestable without DNA. Germline V lookup: CDR1 MDHEN, CDR2 SYDVKM. The CDR3 sequence is 16 residues long. CDR3 region: CASSSPGDRAPYGYTF.

The rearrangement links TRBV15 to TRBJ2-3; TCRdb picks TRBD2, but there is no DNA to check that call. The CDR3 loop spans 15 amino acids. CDR1 is LNHNV and CDR2 is YYDKDF in the germline V gene (reference sequence). The CDR3 loop is CATSRAGLSTDTQYF.

The V gene is TRBV14, the J gene TRBJ2-1. Germline CDR1 SGHDN, CDR2 FVKESK. This CDR3 region has 13 residues. This CDR3 reads CASSQEGNNEQFF.

V is TRBV12-3 or TRBV12-4 and J is TRBJ1-1; with no DNA, the TCRdb D assignment of TRBD1 cannot be verified. The CDR3 loop spans 19 amino acids. This CDR3 is CASSFGRLTGAGLNTEAFF.

This chain connects TRBV28 to TRBJ1-5; the D call from TCRdb, TRBD1, cannot be confirmed without DNA. The CDR3 length is 15 residues. The germline CDR1 and CDR2 sequences are MDHEN and SYDVKM. CDR3 amino acids: CASSSPGGGNQPQHF.

V usage is TRBV5-1 and J usage is TRBJ2-7. The length of the CDR3 is 12 residues. Germline CDR1 reads SGHRS; CDR2 reads YFSETQ. This CDR3 is CASSFKRYEQYF.

The chain combines TRBV6-2 or TRBV6-3 with TRBJ1-5; no DNA is available, so the TRBD1 call from TCRdb remains unchecked. Germline assignment: CDR1 MNHEY and CDR2 SVGEGT. This CDR3 has 17 residues. This CDR3 is CASSYDSSLDSNQPQHF.

This sequence joins TRBV9 and TRBJ2-3. The CDR3 is 15 residues long. CDR1 SGDLS and CDR2 YYNGEE come from the germline V gene. This chain's CDR3 is CASSVGSDSTDTQYF.

This chain connects TRBV30 to TRBJ2-1; the D call of TRBD1 rests on TCRdb alone, since no DNA is present to check it. Germline V CDR1 and CDR2: GTSNPN, SVGIG (reference sequence). This CDR3 has 14 residues. CDR3 amino acids: CALSTGTGGREQFF. Based on the CDR3 plus reference TRBV30 and TRBJ2-1, the full variable domain is SQTIHQWPATLVQPVGSPLSLECTVEGTSNPNLYWYRQAAGRGLQLLFYSVGIGQISSEVPQNLSASRPQDRQFILSSKKLLLSDSGFYLCALSTGTGGREQFFGPGTRLTVL.

The chain recombines TRBV28 with TRBJ1-4. The CDR3 is made up of 13 amino acids. The germline V gene has CDR1 MDHEN and CDR2 SYDVKM. The CDR3 protein is CASGFPRGEKLFF.

V usage is TRBV20-1 and J usage is TRBJ2-3; there is no DNA to check the TCRdb D call of TRBD1. CDR1 and CDR2 (germline): DFQATT, SNEGSKA (reference sequence). The CDR3 runs to 17 residues. CDR3 sequence reads: CSATLPGLGMRDDTQYF.

This chain uses TRBV15 with TRBJ1-5; TCRdb calls TRBD1, which cannot be checked without DNA. The germline gives CDR1 LNHNV, CDR2 YYDKDF (reference sequence). This CDR3 has 15 amino acids. CDR3 in amino acids: CAISHRGKGYQPQHF.

CDR3: CASSQDRGYGYTF. The chain employs TRBV3-1 and TRBJ1-2; TCRdb outputs TRBD1, but without DNA this stays unchecked. This CDR3 is 13 amino acids long. Germline V gene lookup returns CDR1 LGHDT and CDR2 YNNKEL (reference sequence).

The chain carries TRBV28 and TRBJ1-6; TCRdb returns TRBD1, unconfirmable since there is no DNA. Germline V gene lookup returns CDR1 MDHEN and CDR2 SYDVKM. This CDR3 is 14 amino acids long. The CDR3 sequence: CASGPDRRRPTFHF.

The chain has TRBV6-2 or TRBV6-3 and TRBJ2-7; the TRBD1 assignment by TCRdb is unverifiable without DNA. The germline V gene has CDR1 MNHEY and CDR2 SVGEGT. The CDR3 loop spans 16 amino acids. The CDR3 loop reads CASSYGAGTSSYEQYF.

This chain connects TRBV6-2 or TRBV6-3 to TRBJ2-7; the TCRdb D gene call, TRBD1, has no DNA to confirm it. The CDR3 has 15 residues. The germline gives CDR1 MNHEY, CDR2 SVGEGT. The CDR3 reads CASSFVRTVGNEQYF.

The rearrangement uses TRBV6-4 and TRBJ2-7; checking the TCRdb D call of TRBD2 is not possible without DNA. This CDR3 is built from 16 residues. Germline V CDR1 and CDR2: MRHNA, SNTAGT. This chain's CDR3 is CASSQREEGLGYEQYF.

V usage is TRBV20-1 and J usage is TRBJ2-3; TCRdb picks TRBD2, but there is no DNA to check that call. CDR1 is DFQATT, CDR2 SNEGSKA, per germline (reference sequence). The CDR3 has 17 amino acids. The chain's CDR3 is CSARDMVLAGGSDTQYF.

The chain recombines TRBV7-9 with TRBJ2-3; checking the TCRdb D call of TRBD2 is not possible without DNA. Germline values: CDR1 SEHNR, CDR2 FQNEAQ (reference sequence). The CDR3 runs 16 residues. The CDR3 reads CASSLEGSQSLDTQYF.

This rearrangement joins TRBV5-5 to TRBJ2-7; without DNA, the TCRdb call of TRBD1 cannot be checked. The CDR3 contains 16 residues. Germline V gene lookup returns CDR1 SGHKS and CDR2 YYEKEE (reference sequence). The chain's CDR3 is CASSLVGGQASYEQYF.

The gene calls are TRBV29-1 and TRBJ2-1; no DNA is available, so the TRBD1 call from TCRdb remains unchecked. The CDR3 extends over 11 amino acids. CDR1 is SQVTM and CDR2 is ANQGSEA in the germline V gene. The CDR3 region is CSVLTGQGQFF.